This T cell receptor (beta chain) was retrieved from a study of T-cell reconstitution after alpha-beta-depleted transplantation in children. This clonotype was found many times. Trimming removed 0 bases from V and 5 bases from J, with 23 bases in between. The CDR3 is 18 residues long. Germline CDR1 DFQATT, CDR2 SNEGSKA (reference sequence). Preparation of the TCRbeta library involved a method that used unique molecular identifiers. From the PCR reads, TCRdb called clonotypes with MiXCR, one entry per CDR3 protein. This table holds a few hundred thousand distinct CDR3 sequences, 9.7% found once. The genes are TRBV20-1 and TRBJ2-1; D might be TRBD1 (6 bases). The input for sequencing was PBMCs from the stem cell graft donor, taken from the stem cell graft. The receptor was isolated from a human donor who donated a stem cell graft to a child with SCID. This chain's CDR3 is CSARDQQMGAGPHNEQFF. In nucleotides, the CDR3 is TGCAGTGCTAGAGATCAGCAGATGGGGGCCGGGCCCCACAATGAGCAGTTCTTC.